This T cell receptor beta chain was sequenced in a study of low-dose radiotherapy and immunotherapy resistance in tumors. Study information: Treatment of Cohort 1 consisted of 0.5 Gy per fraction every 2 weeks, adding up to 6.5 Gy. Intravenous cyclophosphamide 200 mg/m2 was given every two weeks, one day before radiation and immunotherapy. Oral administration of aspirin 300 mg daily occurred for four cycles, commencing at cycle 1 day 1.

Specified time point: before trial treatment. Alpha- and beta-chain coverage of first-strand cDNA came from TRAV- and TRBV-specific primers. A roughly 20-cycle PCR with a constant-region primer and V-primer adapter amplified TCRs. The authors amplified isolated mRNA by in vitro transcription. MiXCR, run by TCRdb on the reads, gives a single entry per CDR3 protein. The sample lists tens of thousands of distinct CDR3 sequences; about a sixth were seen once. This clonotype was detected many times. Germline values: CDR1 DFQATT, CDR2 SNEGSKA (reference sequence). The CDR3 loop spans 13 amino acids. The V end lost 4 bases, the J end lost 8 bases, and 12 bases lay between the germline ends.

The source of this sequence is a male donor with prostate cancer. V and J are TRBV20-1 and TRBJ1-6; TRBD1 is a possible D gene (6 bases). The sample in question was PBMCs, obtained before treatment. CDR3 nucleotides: TGCAGTGCTAATCAGGGGCTAGATTCACCCCTCCACTTT. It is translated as CSANQGLDSPLHF.